This T cell receptor (beta chain) is from a study of blood T cell repertoires in COVID-19 (dated by TCRdb to 2019 to 2021). Regarding the study in general: For ImmuneRACE Cohort 3, a participant was defined as recovered based on two consecutive negative NP/OP PCR tests, clearance by a healthcare professional, or resolution of symptoms. The repertoires were released in a freely available public database meant as a resource for research on the immune response to SARS-CoV-2. The prospective study material was composed of cDNA or gDNA derived from T cells, B-cell-depleted T cells, or PBMCs. The samples were drawn from the first 160 participants of the ongoing ImmuneRACE study and from over 950 subjects provided by 6 global collaborators. Nearly every sample came with metadata listing a de-identified subject ID, COVID-19 status, age in years and sex. Where HLA class I and class II types were available, the types were taken from metadata supplied by the sample provider, not from assay-based typing. The dataset comprised deeply sampled blood TCRbeta repertoires from subjects exposed to, actively infected with, or recovered from COVID-19. Samples from collaborators originated in the United States, Italy and Spain and spanned both the acute and convalescent phases of COVID-19. Paper-wide results and their limitations: The amount of clinical and demographic metadata varied by source and participant and was provided uncurated.

A word on this clone: This clone's antigen is unknown. No per-base quality is available; no much larger clone lies one base away.

The immunoSEQ Assay, a bias-controlled multiplex PCR, was used to amplify TCRbeta CDR3 regions from genomic DNA. The original pipeline was this. The number of nucleated cells in each sample was estimated by amplification of reference gene primers within the assay. To quantify the absolute abundance of each unique TCRbeta CDR3 rearrangement, sequence reads were collapsed and filtered. For each sample, productive Simpson clonality was calculated as the square root of Simpson's diversity index across productive rearrangements. The table was pulled from immuneACCESS by TCRdb, which kept in-frame rearrangements only. Such tables lose some clones; where checked, under half of the loss comes from unresolved V genes, and the rest has no known cause. Clone size and V and J calls were adopted from that table, with D and trimming inferred from the DNA. The sample table contains a few hundred thousand clones; only one count was recorded for more than 75% of them. In total, the top ten clones hold roughly 1.9% of the sample.

Participants in the prospective study were aged about 18 to 90 years, lived in 20 to 25 United States geographic areas, and enrolled through a virtual design. Cohort assignment in the prospective study relied on participant-reported clinical history from a screening survey and a study questionnaire. Each participant in the prospective study had whole blood, serum and a nasopharyngeal or oropharyngeal swab collected by mobile phlebotomists. Participants in the prospective study had the option to provide additional blood draws and questionnaires over an approximately 2-month period. Blood samples from the prospective study were shipped frozen or at room temperature prior to DNA extraction. The receptor was derived from a man aged 40-50 years in a cohort exposed to, infected with or recovered from COVID-19 (not recorded which). Sequencing used PBMCs or T cells enriched from blood (not recorded which).

DNA sequence: TGTGCCAGCAGCCGTCCCGGGACGACCGGGGGGCTGACCTACGAGCAGTACTTC. It translates as CASSRPGTTGGLTYEQYF. The rearrangement joined TRBV7-2 to TRBJ2-7; D gene: possibly TRBD2, on 7 matching bases. The V and J ends are trimmed by 5 bases and 2 bases, leaving 25 bases between them. CDR1 and CDR2 are read off the germline V gene as SGHTA and FQGNSA. The CDR3 spans 18 residues, from the cysteine through the phenylalanine. Only the CDR3 region is kept as DNA, spanning 54 bases read in frame from base 1.